This T cell receptor beta chain stems from a study of Ad26.COV2.S vaccination and SARS-CoV-2 variants. Overall study context: Once, or twice with 56 days between doses, Ad26.COV2.S was given intramuscularly.

Treatment here: around 19 received Ad26.COV2.S at low or high dose, single or two shots; five or six received placebo; per-sample allocation not given. Samples came from day 63 after the first vaccine or placebo injection. V gave up 3 bases and J gave up 2 bases, with 9 bases separating them. CDR3 size: 13 residues. Germline loops: CDR1 DFQATT, CDR2 SNEGSKA (reference sequence). Only in-frame clones appear in the TCRdb table, and some are missing; sequencing was by immunoSEQ multiplex PCR. The data hold about 440,000 clones, with around 90% observed a single time. The origin of this receptor is a person aged 18-65 years who received the Ad26.COV2.S COVID-19 vaccine or a placebo. The V gene is TRBV20-1, the J gene TRBJ2-3; D ambiguous. Sample: peripheral blood, taken in a trial of Ad26.COV2.S vaccine versus placebo. CDR3 sequence reads: CSASSASTDTQYF. CDR3 DNA sequence: TGCAGTGCTAGTTCAGCCTCCACAGATACGCAGTATTTT.